The rows below give T cell receptor beta chains drawn from one sample of a study of T cell clonotyping in hematopoietic cell transplantation. This table comes from immunoSEQ multiplex PCR, and its TCRdb copy is limited to in-frame clones, with some not included. The sample carries about 47,000 clones, roughly 80% recorded once. Material: peripheral blood mononuclear cells, obtained before stem cell transplant. The receptors stem from a man in his sixties with myelodysplastic syndrome. Some clones in this sample may be carry-over from other donors' samples. Both conserved end residues are part of each CDR3. The D gene is left open where the match is weak. Some rows mark clone size as missing; the rest say once, few, many or name a class of expanded clone.

V gene	clone size	J gene	D gene	CDR3 DNA	CDR3 protein
TRBV18	NA	TRBJ2-5	NA	TGTGCCAGCTCAAGGGGGAACCAAGAGACCCAGTACTTC	CASSRGNQETQYF
TRBV9	NA	TRBJ2-3	NA	TGTGCCAGCAGCATAGCGGGACAGGAGACAGATACGCAGTATTTT	CASSIAGQETDTQYF
TRBV7-2	once	TRBJ1-2	NA	TGTGCCAGCAGCTTTCCCGACAGGAACTATGGCTACACCTTC	CASSFPDRNYGYTF
TRBV19	once	TRBJ2-2	NA	TGTGCCAGTAGTGTAAAACCCGGGTTTTCGAACACCGGGGAGCTGTTTTTT	CASSVKPGFSNTGELFF
TRBV28	few	TRBJ1-5	NA	TGTGCCAGCAGTTCCCAGACCAGGGGAACTAGCAATCAGCCCCAGCATTTT	CASSSQTRGTSNQPQHF
TRBV11-2	NA	TRBJ1-6	TRBD1	TGTGCCAGCAGCTCTCCCTCGGGACAGACGCGGTCACCCCTCCACTTT	CASSSPSGQTRSPLHF
TRBV14	NA	TRBJ1-2	TRBD1	TGTGCCAGCAGCCACGATAAAGGACAGGGGGCGAGCTATGGCTACACCTTC	CASSHDKGQGASYGYTF
TRBV11-2	NA	TRBJ1-2	TRBD1	TGTGCCACCTCGGGACAGGGCTATGGCTACACCTTC	CATSGQGYGYTF
TRBV28	NA	TRBJ2-5	NA	TGTGCCAGCAGTCTGGGGACACCCCAAGAGACCCAGTACTTC	CASSLGTPQETQYF
TRBV5-6	NA	TRBJ2-7	TRBD2	TGTGCCAGCAGCTTGGAGCCCCGCCGGGGGGGCTCCTACGAGCAGTACTTC	CASSLEPRRGGSYEQYF
TRBV19	once	TRBJ2-2	NA	TGTGCCAGCTCCCAAGGCCGAAGGGGCACCGGGGAGCTGTTTTTT	CASSQGRRGTGELFF
TRBV5-8	few	TRBJ1-5	NA	TGTGCCAGCAGCTTGGTGCGTAGCAATCAGCCCCAGCATTTT	CASSLVRSNQPQHF
TRBV7-6	NA	TRBJ2-3	TRBD2	TGTGCCAGCAGCTTAGGCGGGGGGCCAGATACGCAGTATTTT	CASSLGGGPDTQYF
TRBV5-1	once	TRBJ1-1	NA	TGCGCCAGCAGCTTGGTTCCGGCCACTGAAGCTTTCTTT	CASSLVPATEAFF
TRBV5-8	once	TRBJ1-6	NA	TGTGCCAGCAGAGGGGGGGGGAATTCACCCCTCCACTTT	CASRGGGNSPLHF
TRBV5-5	NA	TRBJ1-1	NA	TGTGCCAGCAGCTTCCGGTTAGGGGGGTCCACTGAAGCTTTCTTT	CASSFRLGGSTEAFF
TRBV14	NA	TRBJ1-2	NA	TGTGCCAGCAGCCAAGGAGATTACTATGGCTACACCTTC	CASSQGDYYGYTF
TRBV7-2	NA	TRBJ2-2	NA	TGTGCCAGCAGCTTAGGGGCCGTCCGCGCCGGGGAGCTGTTTTTT	CASSLGAVRAGELFF
TRBV4-3	NA	TRBJ1-2	NA	TGCGCCAGCAGCCCCAAGGGTGATGCTAACTATGGCTACACCTTC	CASSPKGDANYGYTF
TRBV9	NA	TRBJ1-3	NA	TGTGCCAGCAGCGTAGGGGTGACAGGATCTGGAAACACCATATATTTT	CASSVGVTGSGNTIYF
TRBV7-9	NA	TRBJ1-1	NA	TGTGCCAGCAGCTTCCTTTCGGGGGGCAACACTGAAGCTTTCTTT	CASSFLSGGNTEAFF
TRBV27	once	TRBJ2-5	NA	TGTGCCAGCAGTTCCTTCGGAGGGGGGGCTCAGGGAGAGACCCAGTACTTC	CASSSFGGGAQGETQYF
TRBV30	NA	TRBJ1-2	TRBD1	TGTGCCTGGAGTACCCGGGCACAGGGGGGTGGCTACACCTTC	CAWSTRAQGGGYTF
TRBV2	once	TRBJ1-2	NA	TGTGCCAGCAGTGAATTGGAGGTACAGAACTATGGCTACACCTTC	CASSELEVQNYGYTF
TRBV27	NA	TRBJ1-1	NA	TGTGCCAGCAGTTTATCGGGGGGTACTGAAGCTTTCTTT	CASSLSGGTEAFF
TRBV6-1	NA	TRBJ1-1	NA	TGTGCCAGCAGTGTCACACTGAACACTGAAGCTTTCTTT	CASSVTLNTEAFF
TRBV11-2	once	TRBJ2-5	NA	TGTGCCAGCAGCCCTACTAGTGCGCAAGAGACCCAGTACTTC	CASSPTSAQETQYF
TRBV19	NA	TRBJ2-2	NA	TGTGCCAGTAGTATAGGGCGGGGGCAAAACACCGGGGAGCTGTTTTTT	CASSIGRGQNTGELFF
TRBV7-9	NA	TRBJ2-3	TRBD2	TGTGCCAGCAGCTTCCTAGCGGGGGACACAGATACGCAGTATTTT	CASSFLAGDTDTQYF
TRBV7-2	few	TRBJ1-1	NA	TGTGCCAGCAGCTTCGGGACAAGGACTGAAGCTTTCTTT	CASSFGTRTEAFF
TRBV6-6	NA	TRBJ2-3	TRBD2	TGTGCCGCCGGGAGGGGGACAGATACGCAGTATTTT	CAAGRGTDTQYF
TRBV6-5	NA	TRBJ2-3	TRBD2	TGTGCCAGCAGTGCAAGCGGGGAGCGCACAGATACGCAGTATTTT	CASSASGERTDTQYF
TRBV5-3	NA	TRBJ1-2	NA	TGTGCCAGAAGCCTCAATTGTCCCCTTAACTATGGCTACACCTTC	CARSLNCPLNYGYTF
TRBV14	NA	TRBJ2-1	NA	TGTGCCAGCAGCCAAGCTCAGGGGCTTAGCTCCTACAATGAGCAGTTCTTC	CASSQAQGLSSYNEQFF
TRBV19	NA	TRBJ1-5	NA	TGTGCCAGTAGTACCCCAGGGAATCAGCCCCAGCATTTT	CASSTPGNQPQHF
TRBV9	NA	TRBJ1-1	NA	TGTGCCAGCAGCGTAGGACCCGAGACTGAAGCTTTCTTT	CASSVGPETEAFF
TRBV19	NA	TRBJ1-3	NA	TGTGCCAGTAGTAACCATGGACCTGGAAACACCATATATTTT	CASSNHGPGNTIYF
TRBV11-2	NA	TRBJ1-5	TRBD1	TGTGCCAGCAGCCCTTCCGACAGGGTCAATCAGCCCCAGCATTTT	CASSPSDRVNQPQHF
TRBV4-3	few	TRBJ2-4	NA	TGCGCCAGCAGCCAGGGGGGCGCCGCTGGCAAAAACATTCAGTACTTC	CASSQGGAAGKNIQYF
TRBV5-1	few	TRBJ1-2	NA	TGCGCCAGCAAGAGGGAATCCGCTCTTGGGTATGGCTACACCTTC	CASKRESALGYGYTF
TRBV30	NA	TRBJ2-5	TRBD2	TGTGCCTGGAGTGTGGGGGGGACGGGTAGAGAGACCCAGTACTTC	CAWSVGGTGRETQYF
TRBV6-5	NA	TRBJ1-6	NA	TGTGCCAGCAGGCAGCCTAATTCACCCCTCCACTTT	CASRQPNSPLHF
TRBV5-6	NA	TRBJ2-2	TRBD2	TGTGCCAGCAGCTTCGGTGCGGGGGCCGGGGAGCTGTTTTTT	CASSFGAGAGELFF